This entry concerns a single T cell receptor (beta chain). Its specificity is unknown. Per germline, CDR1 SGHVS and CDR2 FQNEAQ. The germline V and J ends were trimmed by 8 bases and 5 bases, with 16 bases remaining between them. This CDR3 has 15 residues. The sample belongs to a study of blood T cells in healthy people across ages. Regarding the study as a whole: Long-lived and aged donors differed, with more naive CD4+ cells and higher diversity in the long-lived. Shifts in expanded clonotypes may have been confounded by donor CMV status, which was unknown. With age, beta diversity per million T cells declined roughly linearly, significantly by roughly 40. A strong correlation was found between TCR beta diversity and the percentage of naive T cells.

Through a sample-barcoded 5' primer and a J-beta primer mix, a second PCR was run for roughly 6 to 11 cycles. TCRdb reprocessed the 5' RACE reads with MiXCR, giving one entry per CDR3 protein. The sample yields about 1.4 million distinct CDR3 sequences, roughly 60% seen once. The sample taken for sequencing was blood. This chain connects TRBV7-8 to TRBJ1-6; D ambiguous. The sequence was obtained from a man between 18 and 35 years old in good health. CDR3 protein: CASRESTDHNSPLHF. CDR3 DNA sequence: TGTGCCAGCCGCGAGAGTACCGACCATAATTCACCCCTCCACTTT. The full variable domain, completed using reference TRBV7-8 and TRBJ1-6, is GAGVSQSPRYKVAKRGQDVALRCDPISGHVSLFWYQQALGQGPEFLTYFQNEAQLDKSGLPSDRFFAERPEGSVSTLKIQRTQQEDSAVYLCASRESTDHNSPLHFGNGTRLTVT.